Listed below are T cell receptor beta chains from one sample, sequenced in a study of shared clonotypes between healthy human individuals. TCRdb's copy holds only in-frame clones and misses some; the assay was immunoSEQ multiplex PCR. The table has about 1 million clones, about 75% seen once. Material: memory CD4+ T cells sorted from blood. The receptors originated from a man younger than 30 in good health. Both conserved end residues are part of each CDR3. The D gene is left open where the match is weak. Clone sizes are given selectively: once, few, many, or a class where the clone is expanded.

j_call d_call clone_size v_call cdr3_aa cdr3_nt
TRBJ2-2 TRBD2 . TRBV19 CASSRLAGLVDRPGELFF TGTGCCTCAAGCCGACTAGCGGGACTCGTGGACCGCCCCGGGGAGCTGTTTTTT
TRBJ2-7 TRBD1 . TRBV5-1 CASRPGTGVFYEQYF TGCGCCAGCAGACCCGGGACAGGGGTGTTCTACGAGCAGTACTTC
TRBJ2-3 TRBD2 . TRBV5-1 CASSSGTSENTDTQYF TGCGCCAGCAGCTCGGGGACTAGTGAAAACACAGATACGCAGTATTTT
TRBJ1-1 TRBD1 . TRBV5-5 CASSPTQGGSVLGNTEAFF TGTGCCAGCAGCCCCACCCAGGGGGGGTCCGTTCTCGGGAACACTGAAGCTTTCTTT
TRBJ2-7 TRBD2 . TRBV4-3 CASSRRTREVEQYF TGCGCCAGCAGCCGCCGAACGCGGGAGGTCGAGCAGTACTTC
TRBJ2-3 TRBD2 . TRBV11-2 CASSPSGRRTDTQYF TGTGCCAGCAGCCCCTCCGGGAGGAGGACAGATACGCAGTATTTT
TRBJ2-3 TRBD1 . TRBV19 CASSVTGADTQYF TGTGCCAGTAGTGTAACAGGGGCAGATACGCAGTATTTT
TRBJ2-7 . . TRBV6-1 CASRGDRLYEQYF TGTGCCAGCAGAGGAGACAGGTTATACGAGCAGTACTTC
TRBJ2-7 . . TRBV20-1 CSSSYEQYF TGCAGTTCGAGCTACGAGCAGTACTTC
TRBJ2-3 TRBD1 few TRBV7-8 CASSPGQGRGDTQYF TGTGCCAGCAGCCCGGGACAGGGGAGGGGAGATACGCAGTATTTT
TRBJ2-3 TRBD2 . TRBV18 CASLGTRSTDTQYF TGTGCCAGCCTTGGGACTAGATCCACAGATACGCAGTATTTT
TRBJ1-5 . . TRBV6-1 CASSEGVAGLHQPQHF TGTGCCAGCAGTGAAGGAGTCGCAGGGTTGCATCAGCCCCAGCATTTT
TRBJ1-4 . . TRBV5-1 CASSVLGTNEKLFF TGCGCCAGCAGCGTTTTGGGGACTAATGAAAAACTGTTTTTT
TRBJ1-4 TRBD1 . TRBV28 CASSSDRVRDEKLFF TGTGCCAGCAGTTCGGACAGGGTCCGGGATGAAAAACTGTTTTTT
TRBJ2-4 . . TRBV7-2 CASSLAREAKNIQYF TGTGCCAGCAGCTTAGCCAGGGAGGCCAAAAACATTCAGTACTTC
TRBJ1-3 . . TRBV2 CASSEDTLSGNTIYF TGTGCCAGCAGTGAAGACACCCTCTCTGGAAACACCATATATTTT
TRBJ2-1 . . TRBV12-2 CASRPPGPPYNEQFF TGTGCAAGTCGCCCTCCGGGACCACCTTACAATGAGCAGTTCTTC
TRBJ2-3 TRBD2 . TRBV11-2 CASKATTSGSTDTQYF TGTGCCAGTAAGGCCACGACTAGCGGGAGCACAGATACGCAGTATTTT
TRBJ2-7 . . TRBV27 CASGTRRGASSEQYF TGTGCCAGCGGGACACGTCGGGGGGCATCATCCGAGCAGTACTTC
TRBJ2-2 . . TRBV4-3 CASSQDPRAGELFF TGCGCCAGCAGCCAAGATCCAAGGGCCGGGGAGCTGTTTTTT
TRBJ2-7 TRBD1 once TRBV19 CASSPQGNGPYEQYF TGTGCCAGTAGTCCACAGGGGAATGGACCCTACGAGCAGTACTTC
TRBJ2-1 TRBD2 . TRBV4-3 CASSHEGLAGKNEQFF TGCGCCAGCAGCCATGAAGGACTAGCGGGAAAGAATGAGCAGTTCTTC
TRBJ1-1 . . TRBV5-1 CASTSGNTEAFF TGCGCCAGCACCAGTGGAAACACTGAAGCTTTCTTT
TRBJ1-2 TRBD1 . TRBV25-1 CASSPQEGQYYGYTF TGTGCCAGCAGTCCTCAGGAGGGACAGTACTATGGCTACACCTTC
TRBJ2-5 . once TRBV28 CASSDGVAQYF TGTGCCAGCAGCGACGGGGTGGCCCAGTACTTC
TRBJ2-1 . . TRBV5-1 CASSFSSGSVNEQFF TGCGCCAGCAGCTTTAGTAGCGGAAGTGTGAATGAGCAGTTCTTC
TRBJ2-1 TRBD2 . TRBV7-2 CASSSGLVYNEQFF TGTGCCAGCAGCTCGGGACTAGTCTACAATGAGCAGTTCTTC
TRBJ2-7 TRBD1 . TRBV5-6 CASSSGQGAGEQYF TGTGCCAGCAGCTCTGGACAGGGGGCGGGTGAGCAGTACTTC
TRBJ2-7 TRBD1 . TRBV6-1 CASSATGFVLEQYF TGTGCCAGCAGTGCGACAGGGTTTGTGCTCGAGCAGTACTTC
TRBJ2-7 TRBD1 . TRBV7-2 CASSREDRVTYEQYF TGTGCCAGCAGCCGTGAGGACAGGGTCACCTACGAGCAGTACTTC
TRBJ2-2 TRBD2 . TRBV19 CASSWSGGATGELFF TGTGCCAGTAGCTGGAGCGGGGGGGCAACCGGGGAGCTGTTTTTT
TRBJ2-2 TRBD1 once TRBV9 CASSQGAAANTGELFF TGTGCCAGCAGTCAGGGGGCCGCGGCGAACACCGGGGAGCTGTTTTTT
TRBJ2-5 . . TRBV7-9 CASSIKVEETQYF TGTGCCAGCAGCATAAAGGTGGAAGAGACCCAGTACTTC
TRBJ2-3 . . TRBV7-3 CASSHRGGTQYF TGTGCCAGCAGCCATCGTGGGGGAACGCAGTATTTT
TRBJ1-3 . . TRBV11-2 CASSGSSGNTIYF TGTGCCAGCAGCGGTAGCTCTGGAAACACCATATATTTT
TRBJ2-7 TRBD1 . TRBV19 CASSVQGANTYEQYF TGTGCCAGTAGTGTTCAGGGGGCCAACACCTACGAGCAGTACTTC
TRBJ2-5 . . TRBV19 CASSTRAQETQYF TGTGCCAGTAGTACAAGGGCTCAAGAGACCCAGTACTTC
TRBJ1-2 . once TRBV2 CASYRVGGGYTF TGTGCCAGTTACCGGGTGGGGGGCGGCTACACCTTC
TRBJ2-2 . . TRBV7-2 CASSLARLVGTGELFF TGTGCCAGCAGCTTAGCTAGGCTAGTAGGCACCGGGGAGCTGTTTTTT
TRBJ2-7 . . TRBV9 CASSALSSSYEQYF TGTGCCAGCAGCGCCTTAAGCAGCTCCTACGAGCAGTACTTC
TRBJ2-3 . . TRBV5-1 CASSLRPTTDTQYF TGCGCCAGCAGCTTGAGACCAACCACAGATACGCAGTATTTT
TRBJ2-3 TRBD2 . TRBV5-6 CASTRPGLAGSTDTQYF TGTGCCAGCACCAGACCGGGACTAGCGGGGAGCACAGATACGCAGTATTTT
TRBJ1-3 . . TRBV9 CASSPTGSGNTIYF TGTGCCAGCAGCCCTACAGGGAGTGGAAACACCATATATTTT
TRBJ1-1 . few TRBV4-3 CASSLNLGGDTEAFF TGCGCCAGCAGCCTAAACCTAGGGGGTGACACTGAAGCTTTCTTT
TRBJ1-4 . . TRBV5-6 CASSSYSTTNEKLFF TGTGCCAGCAGCTCGTACAGTACAACTAATGAAAAACTGTTTTTT
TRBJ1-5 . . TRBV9 CASSVGDTGMPQHF TGTGCCAGCAGCGTAGGGGACACGGGTATGCCCCAGCATTTT
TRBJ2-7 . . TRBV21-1 CASSPKRGLPYEQYF TGTGCCAGCAGCCCAAAGAGGGGACTTCCCTACGAGCAGTACTTC
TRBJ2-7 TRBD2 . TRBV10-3 CAISESGLAGVYEQYF TGTGCCATCAGTGAGTCGGGGCTAGCGGGAGTCTACGAGCAGTACTTC